What follows are 8 T cell receptor beta chains derived from one specimen sequenced in a study of cytomegalovirus exposure and HLA in healthy donors. Primers for the PCR totalled 60 Vbeta and 13 Jbeta. Clones were sequenced by immunoSEQ multiplex PCR, and TCRdb holds only the in-frame ones, with some missing. The table shows about 200,000 clones, with about 82% occurring only once. The sequencing sample was made of PBMCs. The receptors were gathered from a man aged 25 to 45 in good health and CMV-seronegative.

The chain recombines TRBV5-6 with TRBJ2-3; 11 bases are a match to TRBD2. V lost 0 bases to trimming and J lost 7 bases; unmatched junction nucleotides: 4. CDR1 is SGHDT, CDR2 YYEEEE, per germline. The CDR3 contains 15 residues. Written as DNA, the CDR3 is TGTGCCAGCAGCTTGGAACTAGCGGGGGTACATACGCAGTATTTT. Amino acids: CASSLELAGVHTQYF.

This chain joins TRBV6-5 and TRBJ1-4; 7 bases agree with TRBD1. J lost 3 bases, V lost 7 bases, and 8 bases had no gene match. CDR3 size: 15 residues. The V gene's germline CDR1 is MNHEY and CDR2 SVGAGI. In DNA form, the CDR3 reads TGTGCCAGCATGCGGGACAGACTTTCTAATGAAAAACTGTTTTTT. Translated, it gives CASMRDRLSNEKLFF.

The genes are TRBV7-9 and TRBJ1-2; D not certain. Trimming left V 5 bases short and J 6 bases short, with 10 bases between. The CDR3 totals 12 residues. Germline values: CDR1 SEHNR, CDR2 FQNEAQ (reference sequence). The CDR3 loop is CASSQALDGYTF. CDR3 DNA sequence: TGTGCCAGCAGCCAAGCCCTTGATGGCTACACCTTC.

The chain is built from TRBV7-9 and TRBJ2-3; 10 nucleotides align to TRBD1. This CDR3 spans 16 amino acids. After removal of 4 bases from V and 5 bases from J, the junction contained 9 bases not matched to a gene. CDR1 and CDR2 from the germline V gene are SEHNR and FQNEAQ (reference sequence). The CDR3 is CASSSGGWTGGDTQYF. The CDR3, as DNA: TGTGCCAGCAGCTCCGGTGGGTGGACAGGGGGAGATACGCAGTATTTT.

The rearrangement joins TRBV9 to TRBJ1-1; a weak D match, TRBD1 (5 bases). V was clipped by 0 bases and J by 1 base, with 16 bases between them. Germline-derived CDR1 and CDR2 are SGDLS and YYNGEE. CDR3 length: 17 amino acids. The CDR3 here is CASSVAGGTTWNTEAFF. The DNA for the CDR3 is TGTGCCAGCAGCGTAGCTGGGGGGACTACGTGGAACACTGAAGCTTTCTTT.

This clone has just a few counts. The chain has TRBV5-4 and TRBJ1-1; D perhaps matches TRBD1 (5 bases). The CDR3 is 12 amino acids. Germline CDR1 and CDR2: SGHNT and YYREEE (reference sequence). V lost 0 bases and J lost 8, with 8 bases in between. CDR3 sequence reads: CASSLEAGEAFF. As DNA, the CDR3 is TGTGCCAGCAGCTTGGAGGCAGGGGAAGCTTTCTTT.

The chain joins TRBV18 to TRBJ2-7, with 8 positions matching TRBD2. The CDR3 spans 17 residues. V lost 3 bases and J lost 3; bases outside the gene matches: 13. Germline CDR1 and CDR2: KGHSH and LQKENI. The CDR3 DNA is TGTGCCAGCTCACCTAAGGCGGGGGGCTCCTCCTACTACGAGCAGTACTTC. Translated: CASSPKAGGSSYYEQYF.

The chain joins TRBV29-1 to TRBJ2-7; no clear D. Germline assignment: CDR1 SQVTM and CDR2 ANQGSEA. This CDR3 is built from 12 residues. The V end lost 5 bases, the J end lost 7 bases, and 15 bases lay between the germline ends. CDR3 coding DNA: TGCAGCGTTTTGCGACGGTCGGGTGAGCAGTACTTC. Translated: CSVLRRSGEQYF.